These 5 T cell receptor beta chains were all obtained from the same sample, sequenced in a study of OX40 agonist ivuxolimab in advanced cancers. Using immunoSEQ multiplex PCR, the repertoire was profiled, and TCRdb retains in-frame clones only, with some absent. This sample yields about 73,000 clones, of which roughly nine tenths are seen a single time; roughly 0.64% belongs to the top ten. The starting material was CD4+ or CD8+ T cells sorted from blood, obtained in a trial of the OX40 agonist ivuxolimab. The receptors originated from an adult with an advanced solid tumor such as melanoma, head and neck, liver or kidney cancer.

Concerning this clone itself: This CDR3 fails to terminate in the conserved phenylalanine or tryptophan, so it likely reflects a read error. The rearrangement uses TRBV5-6 and TRBJ1-2; 8 bases agree with TRBD1. This CDR3 is built from 14 residues. Germline CDR1 SGHDT, CDR2 YYEEEE. The J segment lost 7 bases and the V segment lost 2 bases, leaving 7 bases of the junction unmatched. CDR3 nucleotide sequence: TGTGCCAGCAGCTTACGACAGGGGCAGGCTGGCTACACCCTC. Protein product: CASSLRQGQAGYTL.

The chain employs TRBV6-1 and TRBJ1-2; D remains ambiguous. Germline values: CDR1 MNHNS, CDR2 SASEGT. This CDR3 contains 16 residues. V dropped 1 base and J dropped 7 bases, with 19 bases sitting between them. The CDR3 protein is CASSEGLWPRLGGYTF. The CDR3 nucleotides read TGTGCCAGCAGTGAAGGTCTCTGGCCGCGCCTCGGTGGCTACACCTTC.

The chain employs TRBV6-6 and TRBJ1-1; D uncertain. Per the germline V gene, CDR1 is MNHNY and CDR2 is SVGAGI (reference sequence). This CDR3 contains 13 residues. V was shortened by 7 bases and J by 0 bases, with 9 bases between the two germline ends. The CDR3 loop is CASNFFLNTEAFF. CDR3 nucleotides: TGTGCCAGCAACTTTTTCCTGAACACTGAAGCTTTCTTT.

The chain employs TRBV5-5 and TRBJ2-5; 8 bases are a match to TRBD2. V lost 2 bases to trimming and J lost 3 bases; unmatched junction nucleotides: 3. The CDR3 length is 14 residues. Germline CDR1 and CDR2: SGHKS and YYEKEE (reference sequence). The CDR3 here is CASSLGSGEETQYF. In nucleotides, the CDR3 is TGTGCCAGCAGCTTAGGTAGCGGGGAAGAGACCCAGTACTTC.

The CDR3 DNA reads TGTGCCAGCATTTCAAGACTAGCGGGAGCCACGGGGTACAATGAGCAGTTCTTC. It yields the protein CASISRLAGATGYNEQFF. V gene TRBV2 combines with J gene TRBJ2-1, with TRBD2 matching 12 bases. The V segment lost 7 bases and the J segment 4 bases; nucleotides outside the gene matches: 14. The germline CDR1 and CDR2 sequences are SNHLY and FYNNEI. The CDR3 loop spans 18 amino acids.